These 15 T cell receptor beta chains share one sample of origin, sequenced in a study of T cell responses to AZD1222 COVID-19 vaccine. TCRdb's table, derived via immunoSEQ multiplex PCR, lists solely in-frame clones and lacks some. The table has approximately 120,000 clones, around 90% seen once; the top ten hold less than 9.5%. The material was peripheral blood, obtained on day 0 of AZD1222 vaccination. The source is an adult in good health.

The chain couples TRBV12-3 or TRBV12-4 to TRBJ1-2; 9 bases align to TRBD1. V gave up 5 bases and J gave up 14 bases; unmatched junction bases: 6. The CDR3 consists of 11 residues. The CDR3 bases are TGTGCCAGCAGTCTCGGGACAGGGCTTACCTTC. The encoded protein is CASSLGTGLTF.

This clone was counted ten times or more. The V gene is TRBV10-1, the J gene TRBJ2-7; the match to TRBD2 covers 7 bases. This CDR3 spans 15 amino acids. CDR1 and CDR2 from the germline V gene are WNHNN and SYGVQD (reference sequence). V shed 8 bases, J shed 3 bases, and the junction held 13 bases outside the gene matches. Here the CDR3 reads CASSKGLTSSYEQYF. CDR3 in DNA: TGCGCCAGCTCCAAGGGATTGACTAGCAGCTACGAGCAGTACTTC.

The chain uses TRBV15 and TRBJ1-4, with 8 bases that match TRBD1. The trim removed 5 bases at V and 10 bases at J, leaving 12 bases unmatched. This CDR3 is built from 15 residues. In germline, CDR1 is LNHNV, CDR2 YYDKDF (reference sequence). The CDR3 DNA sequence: TGTGCCACCAGCGGGGCCGGGACAGGTTCGAGAAAACTGTTTTTT. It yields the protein CATSGAGTGSRKLFF.

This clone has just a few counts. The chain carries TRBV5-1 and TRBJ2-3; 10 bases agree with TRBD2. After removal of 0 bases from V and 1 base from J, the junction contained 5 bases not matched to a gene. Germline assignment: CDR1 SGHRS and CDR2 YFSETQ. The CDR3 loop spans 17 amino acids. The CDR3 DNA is TGCGCCAGCAGCTTGGTTAAGCTAGCGGGGGGCACAGATACGCAGTATTTT. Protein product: CASSLVKLAGGTDTQYF.

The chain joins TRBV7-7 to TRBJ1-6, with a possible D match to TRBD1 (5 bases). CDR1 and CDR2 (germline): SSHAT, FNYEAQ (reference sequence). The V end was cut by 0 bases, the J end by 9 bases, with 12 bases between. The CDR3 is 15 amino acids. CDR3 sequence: CASSLAGREVSPLHF. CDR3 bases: TGTGCCAGCAGCTTAGCGGGACGCGAAGTTTCACCCCTCCACTTT.

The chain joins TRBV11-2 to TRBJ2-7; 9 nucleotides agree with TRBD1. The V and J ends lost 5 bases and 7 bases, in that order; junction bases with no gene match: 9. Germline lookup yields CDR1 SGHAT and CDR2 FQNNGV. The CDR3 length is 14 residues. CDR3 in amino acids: CASSPGGQGWEQYF. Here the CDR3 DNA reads TGTGCCAGCAGCCCAGGGGGACAGGGTTGGGAGCAGTACTTC.

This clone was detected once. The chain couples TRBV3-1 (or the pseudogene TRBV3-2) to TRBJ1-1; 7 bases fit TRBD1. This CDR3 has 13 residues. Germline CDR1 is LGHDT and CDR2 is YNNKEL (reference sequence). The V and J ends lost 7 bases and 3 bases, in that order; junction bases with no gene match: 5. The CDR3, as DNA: TGTGCCAGCAAGCAGGGGGTCTACACTGAAGCTTTCTTT. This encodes CASKQGVYTEAFF.

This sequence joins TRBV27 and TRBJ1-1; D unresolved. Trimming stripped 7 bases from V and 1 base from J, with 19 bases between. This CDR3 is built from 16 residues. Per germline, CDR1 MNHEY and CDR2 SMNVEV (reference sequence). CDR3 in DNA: TGTGCCAGCAATATTATTATCGGGCCCAAGAACACTGAAGCTTTCTTT. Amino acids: CASNIIIGPKNTEAFF.

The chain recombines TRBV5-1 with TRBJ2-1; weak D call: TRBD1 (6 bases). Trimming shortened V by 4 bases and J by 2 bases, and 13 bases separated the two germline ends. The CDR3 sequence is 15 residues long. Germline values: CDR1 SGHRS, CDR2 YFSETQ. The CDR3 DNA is TGCGCCAGCAGCATTTATGGGGACACCTACAATGAGCAGTTCTTC. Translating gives CASSIYGDTYNEQFF.

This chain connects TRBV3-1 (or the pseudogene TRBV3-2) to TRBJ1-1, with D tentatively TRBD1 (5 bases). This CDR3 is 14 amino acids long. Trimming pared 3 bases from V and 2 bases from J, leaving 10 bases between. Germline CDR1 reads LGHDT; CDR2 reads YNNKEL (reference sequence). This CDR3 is CASSQDTGNTEAFF. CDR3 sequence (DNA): TGTGCCAGCAGCCAGGATACAGGAAACACTGAAGCTTTCTTT.

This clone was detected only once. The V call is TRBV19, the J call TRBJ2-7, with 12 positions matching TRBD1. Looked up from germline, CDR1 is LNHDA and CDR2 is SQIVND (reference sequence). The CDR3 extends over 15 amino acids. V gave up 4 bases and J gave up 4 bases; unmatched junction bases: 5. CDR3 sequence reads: CASSTPGQGAYEQYF. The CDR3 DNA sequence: TGTGCCAGTAGTACTCCGGGACAGGGGGCGTACGAGCAGTACTTC.

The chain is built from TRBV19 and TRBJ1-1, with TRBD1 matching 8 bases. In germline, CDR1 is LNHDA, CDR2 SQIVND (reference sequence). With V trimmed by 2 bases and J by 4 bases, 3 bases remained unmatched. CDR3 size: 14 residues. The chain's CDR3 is CASSIQDRGTEAFF. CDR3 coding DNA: TGTGCCAGTAGTATACAAGACAGGGGCACTGAAGCTTTCTTT.

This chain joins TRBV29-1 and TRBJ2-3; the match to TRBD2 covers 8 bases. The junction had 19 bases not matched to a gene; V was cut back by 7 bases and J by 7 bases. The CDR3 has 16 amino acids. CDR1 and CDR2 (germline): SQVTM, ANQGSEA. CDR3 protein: CSALPPTRGAPNTQYF. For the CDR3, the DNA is TGCAGCGCACTCCCCCCTACGCGGGGGGCTCCAAATACGCAGTATTTT.

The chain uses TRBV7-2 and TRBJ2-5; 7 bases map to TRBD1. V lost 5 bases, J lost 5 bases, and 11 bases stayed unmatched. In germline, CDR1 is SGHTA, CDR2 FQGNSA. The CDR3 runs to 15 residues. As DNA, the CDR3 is TGTGCCAGCAGCCCACAGACAGGGATCGCGGAGACCCAGTACTTC. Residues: CASSPQTGIAETQYF.

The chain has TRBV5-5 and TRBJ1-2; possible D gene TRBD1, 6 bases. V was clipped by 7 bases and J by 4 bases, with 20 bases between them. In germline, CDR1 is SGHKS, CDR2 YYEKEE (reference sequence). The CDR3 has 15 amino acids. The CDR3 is CASAARGALTYGYTF. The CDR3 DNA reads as TGTGCCAGCGCGGCTCGGGGGGCTTTAACCTATGGCTACACCTTC.